The rows below give T cell receptor beta chains drawn from one sample of a study of T cells in Graves' hyperthyroidism and ophthalmopathy. TCRdb reprocessed the multiplex PCR reads with MiXCR, giving one entry per CDR3 protein. The table records a few hundred thousand distinct CDR3 sequences, about half of them present only once. Sequencing used peripheral blood or thyroid tissue (not recorded which). These receptors were obtained from an adult woman with Graves' disease, either hyperthyroidism or ophthalmopathy (not recorded which). CDR3s leave out the opening cysteine and the closing phenylalanine or tryptophan.

TRBV12-3/TRBV12-4	TRBJ1-1	ASSRAGGGQLQAF
TRBV29-1	TRBJ2-7	SVSGASGSFERY
TRBV7-3	TRBJ2-6	ASSPRRSSGANVLT
TRBV3-1	TRBJ1-6	ASSQDITDGYNSPLH
TRBV9	TRBJ1-2	ASSVAEGQGNYGYT
TRBV7-9	TRBJ1-1	ASSPGLSNTEAF
TRBV5-1	TRBJ1-6	ASSQDGTEGSPLH
TRBV6-6	TRBJ2-7	ASSRDGSYEQY
TRBV6-6	TRBJ1-1	ASSQKPWSVWGTEAF
TRBV7-3	TRBJ2-5	ASSLRGGLAVTQY
TRBV6-1	TRBJ1-5	ASIPTGGHQPQH
TRBV13	TRBJ1-3	ASSLPQDTIY
TRBV20-1	TRBJ2-7	SARDGTGGSYEQY
TRBV5-6	TRBJ2-2	ASSFVGIRAGELF
TRBV20-1	TRBJ2-5	SAAQETQY
TRBV10-3	TRBJ1-1	ATAGKGSPEAF
TRBV7-8	TRBJ1-5	ASSPGLRDQPQH
TRBV29-1	TRBJ2-7	SLGQGPEQY
TRBV20-1	TRBJ1-5	SARDQRAGLFSNQPQH
TRBV19	TRBJ1-5	ASSPRPGDVHPQH
TRBV29-1	TRBJ1-2	SVEVGTGGNRGYT
TRBV19	TRBJ1-5	ASSMSSGVHPAH
TRBV2	TRBJ1-2	ASSAGQTENGYT
TRBV20-1	TRBJ2-5	SAASGPGGETQY
TRBV27	TRBJ1-5	ASSLTRNQPQH
TRBV2	TRBJ1-6	ASSDPGGRYSPLH
TRBV5-1	TRBJ1-1	ASSPPDSEAF
TRBV19	TRBJ1-1	ASSISGRGNTEAF
TRBV5-1	TRBJ1-1	ASSLSGYTEAF
TRBV15	TRBJ2-1	ATSRETSGIEQF
TRBV6-5	TRBJ1-5	ASSYRAWGGETQH
TRBV6-5	TRBJ2-7	ASSPGTSETYEQY
TRBV10-3	TRBJ2-7	ATQGTSGDSYEQY
TRBV6-5	TRBJ1-2	ASISTGPNYGYT
TRBV20-1	TRBJ1-5	SARAGTSNQPQH
TRBV29-1	TRBJ1-4	SVEWGIELF
TRBV2	TRBJ2-7	ASSTEAYEQY
TRBV19	TRBJ1-2	ASSFRGRNYGYT
TRBV3-1	TRBJ2-3	ASSQGLSGLQY
TRBV10-3	TRBJ1-1	ASSYLLTNTEAF
TRBV28	TRBJ1-6	ASRPGGADSPLH
TRBV15	TRBJ1-5	ATSRVGRANQPQH
TRBV10-3	TRBJ2-3	AISESEALATDTQY
TRBV14	TRBJ1-2	ASSLRTGAESGYT
TRBV12-3/TRBV12-4	TRBJ2-5	ASSFSGGEETQY
TRBV6-5	TRBJ1-2	ASSPPAPGPYGYT